This TCR beta chain derives from a study of cytomegalovirus exposure and HLA in healthy donors. Study outcomes and limitations: Prediction of most subjects' HLA-A and HLA-B alleles by TCR beta sequences was reportedly accurate.

Germline CDR1 and CDR2: SGHRS and YFSETQ. The J segment lost 4 bases and the V segment lost 4 bases, leaving 8 bases of the junction unmatched. This CDR3 has 15 amino acids. The PCR was carried out with 60 Vbeta primers and 13 Jbeta primers. Original processing notes: About 88 million unique TCR beta chains, approximately 11 million of them shared, were counted by a later analysis. Using immunoSEQ multiplex PCR, the repertoire was profiled, and TCRdb retains in-frame clones only, with some absent. The V and J calls and clone size come from that table; D and trimming were worked out from the DNA. The repertoire holds some 91,000 clones, with about 80% as singletons. Comments on this clone: Its cognate antigen is unknown.

This TCR came from a man aged 40-49 years in good health and CMV-seropositive. V is TRBV5-1 and J is TRBJ1-2; 9 bases line up with TRBD1. The sample was PBMCs. The CDR3 coding sequence is TGCGCCAGCAGCGCCGGGACAGGGAGAGGCTATGGCTACACCTTC. Translating gives CASSAGTGRGYGYTF.